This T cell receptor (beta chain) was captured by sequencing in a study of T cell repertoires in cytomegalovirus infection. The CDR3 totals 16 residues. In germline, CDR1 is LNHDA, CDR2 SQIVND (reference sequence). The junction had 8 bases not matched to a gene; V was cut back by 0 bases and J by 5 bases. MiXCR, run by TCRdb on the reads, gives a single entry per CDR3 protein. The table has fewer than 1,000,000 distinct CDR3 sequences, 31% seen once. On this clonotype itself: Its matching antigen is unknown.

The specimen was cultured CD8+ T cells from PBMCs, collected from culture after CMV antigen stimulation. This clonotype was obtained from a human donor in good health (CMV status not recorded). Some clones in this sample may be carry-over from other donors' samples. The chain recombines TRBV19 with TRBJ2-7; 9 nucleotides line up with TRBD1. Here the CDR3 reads CASSIDRGTGIDEQYF. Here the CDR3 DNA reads TGTGCCAGTAGTATAGATCGGGGGACAGGGATAGACGAGCAGTACTTC.